This T cell receptor beta chain appears in the sequencing data of a study of control samples from healthy donors and cancer patients. Assay: immunoSEQ multiplex PCR; the TCRdb copy retains only in-frame clones and omits some. The data contain approximately 150,000 clones, 95% to 96% of them singletons. Trimming removed 1 base at V and 10 bases at J, with 12 bases between. CDR3 length equals 13 residues. Germline V gene sequence: CDR1 SNHLY, CDR2 FYNNEI. The receptor was isolated from a woman between 25 and 40 years old in good health. This chain joins TRBV2 and TRBJ2-3, with D unclear. Sequencing was done on a sample of blood. The CDR3 protein is CASSEEEFSPQYF. The DNA of the CDR3 is TGTGCCAGCAGTGAAGAGGAGTTTTCCCCGCAGTATTTT. The full variable domain, rest sourced from reference TRBV2 and TRBJ2-3, is EPEVTQTPSHQVTQMGQEVILRCVPISNHLYFYWYRQILGQKVEFLVSFYNNEISEKSEIFDDQFSVERPDGSNFTLKIRSTKLEDSAMYFCASSEEEFSPQYFGPGTRLTVL.